The text below deals with one T cell receptor beta chain. Its antigen is currently unknown. This sample was taken from a study of T cell responses to AZD1222 COVID-19 vaccine. Clones were read by immunoSEQ multiplex PCR, and TCRdb kept only the in-frame ones, dropping some. The sample holds roughly 140,000 clones; about 89% are singletons and the top ten take around 2.8%. The CDR3 runs 13 residues. In germline, CDR1 is MDHEN, CDR2 SYDVKM. Trimming removed 3 bases at V and 6 bases at J, with 12 bases between. Study-level findings and limits: Per reports, nearly half of all spike-specific TCRs target regions that are unmutated in variants. No day 14 peak samples; only post-peak repertoires were characterized. There were mostly white British donors and more females than males, and clonal diversity was possibly underestimated.

This clonotype was sampled from an adult in good health. This chain links TRBV28 with TRBJ2-7; maybe TRBD2 (5 bases). The specimen was peripheral blood, collected on day 0 of MenACWY control vaccination. The chain's CDR3 is CASSFFLGSEQYF. The CDR3 region has the DNA TGTGCCAGCAGTTTTTTCCTAGGGAGCGAGCAGTACTTC. Drawing the rest from reference TRBV28 and TRBJ2-7, the complete variable domain is DVKVTQSSRYLVKRTGEKVFLECVQDMDHENMFWYRQDPGLGLRLIYFSYDVKMKEKGDIPEGYSVSREKKERFSLILESASTNQTSMYLCASSFFLGSEQYFGPGTRLTVT.